Presented here are 20 T cell receptor beta chains from one specimen sequenced in a study of T-cell reconstitution after alpha-beta-depleted transplantation in children (TCRdb year 2016). The treatment or condition label, as the study defines it: allogeneic hematopoietic cell transplantation with graft depleted of TCRalphabeta T cells and CD19 B cells. The method was PCR. Sequencing relied on an Illumina HiSeq 2500. To normalize quantification of the TCRbeta repertoire, the TCR libraries were built with molecular barcoding that relied on unique molecular identifiers. TCRdb cleaned the public reads at Q25 with fastp, built clones with MiXCR and kept in-frame beta chains. Rows matching on CDR3 protein sequence are summarized as one entry with the most common DNA and genes. This sample gives about 600,000 distinct CDR3 sequences in total; more than 20% of them show up just once. The ten most abundant clones make up roughly 15% of the sample.

Material: PBMCs, mostly from graft donor cells, obtained 360 days after TCRalphabeta/CD19-depleted stem cell transplant. These TCRs come from a boy younger than two who had a stem cell transplant for acute myeloid leukemia, so the T cells may come from the graft donor.

This clonotype was found a few times. This chain links TRBV25-1 with TRBJ2-2; 8 bases align to TRBD1. Germline loops: CDR1 MGHDK, CDR2 SYGVNS. Losses at the gene ends were 4 bases for V and 6 bases for J; bases not matched to a gene: 7. The CDR3 extends over 15 amino acids. Written as DNA, the CDR3 is TGTGCCAGCAGTGGATTCGGCAGGGGGCCCGGGGAGCTGTTTTTT. It translates to CASSGFGRGPGELFF.

Many counts were recorded for this clonotype. This sequence joins TRBV20-1 and TRBJ2-5; the D gene could be TRBD1 or TRBD2 (5 bases each). V was cut by 3 bases and J by 2 bases, with 10 bases left in between. Germline V gene lookup returns CDR1 DFQATT and CDR2 SNEGSKA (reference sequence). There are 13 residues in the CDR3. CDR3 in DNA: TGCAGTGCTAGTGGGGACCCTCAAGAGACCCAGTACTTC. Translated, it gives CSASGDPQETQYF.

This chain links TRBV7-3 with TRBJ2-3, with no clear D. This CDR3 is built from 15 residues. Germline V CDR1 and CDR2: SGHTA, FQGTGA. Trimming stripped 5 bases from V and 0 bases from J, with 12 bases between. Here the CDR3 reads CASSPLESSTDTQYF. The CDR3 nucleotides are TGTGCCAGCAGCCCTTTGGAGTCTAGCACAGATACGCAGTATTTT.

The chain recombines TRBV5-1 with TRBJ2-3; perhaps TRBD2 as D (5 bases). Trimming stripped 4 bases from V and 2 bases from J, with 11 bases between. This CDR3 contains 14 residues. Germline assignment: CDR1 SGHRS and CDR2 YFSETQ. The CDR3 loop reads CASSQAVVTDTQYF. For the CDR3, the DNA is TGCGCCAGCAGCCAAGCGGTCGTCACAGATACGCAGTATTTT.

The chain uses TRBV12-3 or TRBV12-4 and TRBJ1-1, with TRBD1 matching 8 bases. V lost 6 bases and J lost 10; bases outside the gene matches: 4. The length of the CDR3 is 11 residues. The CDR3 DNA reads as TGTGCCAGCAGCAACAGGGGGGGAGCTTTCTTT. Residues: CASSNRGGAFF.

This chain joins TRBV6-2 or TRBV6-3 and TRBJ1-2; D ambiguous. Germline assignment: CDR1 MNHEY and CDR2 SVGEGT. V lost 0 bases to trimming and J lost 5 bases, with 13 bases between them. This CDR3 is built from 15 residues. CDR3 coding DNA: TGTGCCAGCAGTTACTCGATAGGACGGACTTATGGCTACACCTTC. This encodes CASSYSIGRTYGYTF.

In its sample, this clonotype was seen a few times. The CDR3 sequence: CSARGQRAYNEQFF. The CDR3 DNA is TGCAGTGCTAGAGGCCAGCGGGCCTACAATGAGCAGTTCTTC. The chain has TRBV20-1 and TRBJ2-1; maybe TRBD2 (6 bases). This CDR3 has 14 residues. With 1 base removed from V and 2 bases from J, the gap between germline ends came to 9 bases. Per the germline V gene, CDR1 is DFQATT and CDR2 is SNEGSKA (reference sequence).

The CDR3 loop is CASSYGGGGANVLTF. The DNA of the CDR3 is TGTGCCAGCAGTTACGGAGGGGGAGGGGCCAACGTCCTGACTTTC. V usage is TRBV6-5 and J usage is TRBJ2-6; D is perhaps TRBD1 or TRBD2 (6 bases each). CDR3 size: 15 residues. In germline, CDR1 is MNHEY, CDR2 SVGAGI. Trimming cost V 2 bases and J 4 bases, with 9 bases left between them.

This clonotype has just a few counts. V gene TRBV27 combines with J gene TRBJ2-1; no reliable D call. V lost 0 bases and J 5 bases, leaving 8 bases between the germline ends. The CDR3 spans 14 residues. Per germline, CDR1 MNHEY and CDR2 SMNVEV (reference sequence). CDR3 in amino acids: CASSLSASNNEQFF. The CDR3 region has the DNA TGTGCCAGCAGTTTATCGGCCAGTAACAATGAGCAGTTCTTC.

At least ten counts were recorded for this clonotype. The chain is built from TRBV20-1 and TRBJ1-2; the D is unclear. V lost 3 bases, J lost 3 bases, and 5 bases lay in between. The CDR3 runs 11 residues. CDR1 is DFQATT and CDR2 is SNEGSKA in the germline V gene (reference sequence). The CDR3 DNA is TGCAGTGCTAGGGGTGACTATGGCTACACCTTC. This codes for CSARGDYGYTF.

This clonotype appeared a few times. The rearrangement joins TRBV20-1 to TRBJ2-3, with D tentatively TRBD1 (6 bases). V lost 0 bases and J 2 bases, leaving 15 bases between the germline ends. Germline V CDR1 and CDR2: DFQATT, SNEGSKA (reference sequence). CDR3 length: 16 amino acids. This CDR3 reads CSARDLPGATTDTQYF. The CDR3 region has the DNA TGCAGTGCTAGAGATTTGCCAGGGGCAACCACAGATACGCAGTATTTT.

The table lists this clonotype with a count of one. The V call is TRBV5-5, the J call TRBJ2-1; 10 nucleotides line up with TRBD1. CDR1 SGHKS and CDR2 YYEKEE come from the germline V gene (reference sequence). The junction had 3 bases not matched to a gene; V was cut back by 3 bases and J by 0 bases. The CDR3 spans 16 residues. In DNA form, the CDR3 reads TGTGCCAGCAGCTCGAGGACAGGGGGCTCCTACAATGAGCAGTTCTTC. This encodes CASSSRTGGSYNEQFF.

A few counts support this clonotype. CDR3 protein: CSTGLAGVSTDTQYF. CDR3 in DNA: TGCAGCACAGGACTAGCGGGAGTTAGCACAGATACGCAGTATTTT. The chain couples TRBV29-1 to TRBJ2-3; 13 nucleotides align to TRBD2. The CDR3 has 15 amino acids. The germline gives CDR1 SQVTM, CDR2 ANQGSEA. Trimming took 8 bases from V and 0 from J; bases not matched to a gene: 5.

V and J are TRBV7-6 and TRBJ2-1; D may be TRBD1 (6 bases). V lost 5 bases and J lost 7, with 15 bases in between. This CDR3 has 14 amino acids. The V gene's germline CDR1 is SGHVS and CDR2 FNYEAQ. The CDR3 nucleotides read TGTGCCAGCAGCCAACGGACAGAGAGGAATGAGCAGTTCTTC. It translates to CASSQRTERNEQFF.

This clonotype was picked up a small number of times. The rearrangement joins TRBV7-6 to TRBJ2-7, with 8 bases that match TRBD1. This CDR3 spans 15 amino acids. CDR1 and CDR2 (germline): SGHVS, FNYEAQ. After removal of 5 bases from V and 0 bases from J, the junction contained 6 bases not matched to a gene. The CDR3 DNA reads as TGTGCCAGCAGCCATGGGACAGGCTACTCCTACGAGCAGTACTTC. Its protein is CASSHGTGYSYEQYF.

The table lists this clonotype with a few counts. This chain uses TRBV20-1 with TRBJ2-1; the match to TRBD1 covers 12 bases. The ends lost 3 bases at V and 8 bases at J; junction bases unmatched: 14. In germline, CDR1 is DFQATT, CDR2 SNEGSKA (reference sequence). The CDR3 totals 17 residues. CDR3 in amino acids: CSASYSRSGTGGHEQFF. The CDR3 region has the DNA TGCAGTGCTAGTTACTCAAGATCCGGGACAGGGGGCCATGAGCAGTTCTTC.

The chain employs TRBV12-3 or TRBV12-4 and TRBJ2-5; 9 bases are a match to TRBD2. The CDR3 length is 17 residues. Losses at the gene ends were 1 base for V and 1 base for J; bases not matched to a gene: 7. The CDR3 DNA reads as TGTGCCAGCAGTTTAGTACTAGCGGGTACACCCCAAGAGACCCAGTACTTC. Translation: CASSLVLAGTPQETQYF.

CDR3 nucleotides: TGCAGTGCTGAGGGCGGCGCCGGGGAGCTGTTTTTT. Encoded protein: CSAEGGAGELFF. The rearrangement links TRBV20-1 to TRBJ2-2; D may be TRBD2 (5 bases). The CDR3 contains 12 residues. Germline V gene data show CDR1 as DFQATT and CDR2 as SNEGSKA (reference sequence). V was trimmed by 5 bases and J by 6 bases, leaving 10 bases between them.

This clonotype was picked up many times. The chain links TRBV20-1 to TRBJ1-2; no reliable D call. The CDR3 spans 14 residues. Germline assignment: CDR1 DFQATT and CDR2 SNEGSKA (reference sequence). The V end was cut by 3 bases, the J end by 3 bases, with 14 bases between. The CDR3 coding sequence is TGCAGTGCTAGCCCCGGACCGTTTGACTATGGCTACACCTTC. This sequence encodes CSASPGPFDYGYTF.

To note about this clonotype: A much bigger clone sits one base away, suggesting this may be a read error. The rearrangement joins TRBV20-1 to TRBJ2-5; D is perhaps TRBD2 (5 bases). The ends were cut back, 2 bases at V and 1 base at J, with 8 bases in the middle. There are 13 residues in the CDR3. Germline CDR1 reads DFQATT; CDR2 reads SNEGSKA (reference sequence). CDR3 loop: CSARKRCQETQYF. CDR3 nucleotide sequence: TGCAGTGCTAGAAAGCGGTGCCAAGAGACCCAGTACTTC.